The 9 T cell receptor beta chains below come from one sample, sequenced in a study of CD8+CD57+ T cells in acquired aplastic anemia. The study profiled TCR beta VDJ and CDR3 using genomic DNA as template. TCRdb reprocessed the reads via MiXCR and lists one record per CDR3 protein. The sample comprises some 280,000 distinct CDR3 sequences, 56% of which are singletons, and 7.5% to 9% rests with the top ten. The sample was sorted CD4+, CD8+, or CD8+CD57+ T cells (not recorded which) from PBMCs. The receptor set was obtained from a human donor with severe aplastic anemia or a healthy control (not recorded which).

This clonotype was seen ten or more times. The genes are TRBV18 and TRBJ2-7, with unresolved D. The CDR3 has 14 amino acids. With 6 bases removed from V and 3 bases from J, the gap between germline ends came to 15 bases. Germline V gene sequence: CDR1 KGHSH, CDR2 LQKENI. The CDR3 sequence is CASSQTDAFYEQYF. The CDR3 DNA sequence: TGTGCCAGCTCCCAAACGGACGCATTCTACGAGCAGTACTTC. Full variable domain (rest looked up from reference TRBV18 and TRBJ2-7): NAGVMQNPRHLVRRRGQEARLRCSPMKGHSHVYWYRQLPEEGLKFMVYLQKENIIDESGMPKERFSAEFPKEGPSILRIQQVVRGDSAAYFCASSQTDAFYEQYFGPGTRLTVT.

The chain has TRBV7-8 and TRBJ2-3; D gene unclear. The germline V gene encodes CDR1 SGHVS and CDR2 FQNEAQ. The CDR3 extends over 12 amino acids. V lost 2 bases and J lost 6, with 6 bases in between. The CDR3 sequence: CASSLFRDTQYF. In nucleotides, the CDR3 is TGTGCCAGCAGCTTATTCCGGGATACGCAGTATTTT.

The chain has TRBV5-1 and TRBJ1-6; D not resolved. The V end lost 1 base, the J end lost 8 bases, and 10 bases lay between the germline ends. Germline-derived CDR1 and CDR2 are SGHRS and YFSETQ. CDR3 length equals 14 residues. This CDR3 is CASSLRPSDSPLHF. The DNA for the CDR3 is TGCGCCAGCAGCTTGCGGCCGTCGGATTCACCCCTCCACTTT.

CDR3 amino acids: CASKKVKSNEKLFF. The DNA for the CDR3 is TGTGCCAGCAAAAAAGTCAAGTCTAATGAAAAACTGTTTTTT. The V call is TRBV6-6, the J call TRBJ1-4, with D uncertain. Germline V lookup: CDR1 MNHNY, CDR2 SVGAGI (reference sequence). Trimming left V 7 bases short and J 3 bases short, with 12 bases between. There are 14 residues in the CDR3.

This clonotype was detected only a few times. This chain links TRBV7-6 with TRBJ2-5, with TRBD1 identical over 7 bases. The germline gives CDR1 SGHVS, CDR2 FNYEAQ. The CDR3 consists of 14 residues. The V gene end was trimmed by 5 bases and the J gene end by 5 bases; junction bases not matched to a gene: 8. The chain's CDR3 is CASSQDRARETQYF. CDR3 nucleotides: TGTGCCAGCAGCCAAGACAGGGCCAGGGAGACCCAGTACTTC.

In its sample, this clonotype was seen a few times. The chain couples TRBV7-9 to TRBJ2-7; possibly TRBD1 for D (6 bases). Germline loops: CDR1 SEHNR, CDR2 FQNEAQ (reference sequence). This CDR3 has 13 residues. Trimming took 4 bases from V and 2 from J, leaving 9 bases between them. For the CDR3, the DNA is TGTGCCAGCAGCTCCGACAGGACCTACGAGCAGTACTTC. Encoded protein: CASSSDRTYEQYF.

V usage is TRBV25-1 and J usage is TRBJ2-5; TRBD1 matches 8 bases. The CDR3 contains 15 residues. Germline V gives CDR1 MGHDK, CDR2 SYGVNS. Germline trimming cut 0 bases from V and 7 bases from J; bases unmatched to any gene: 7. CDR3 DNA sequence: TGTGCCAGCAGTGAATACACGACAGGGGAAGGGACCCAGTACTTC. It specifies CASSEYTTGEGTQYF.

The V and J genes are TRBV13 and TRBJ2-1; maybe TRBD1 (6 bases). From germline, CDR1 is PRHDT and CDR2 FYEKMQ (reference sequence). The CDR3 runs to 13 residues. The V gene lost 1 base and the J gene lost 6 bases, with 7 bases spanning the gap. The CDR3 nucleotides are TGTGCCAGCAGCTTAGACAGGGTCAATGAGCAGTTCTTC. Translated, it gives CASSLDRVNEQFF.

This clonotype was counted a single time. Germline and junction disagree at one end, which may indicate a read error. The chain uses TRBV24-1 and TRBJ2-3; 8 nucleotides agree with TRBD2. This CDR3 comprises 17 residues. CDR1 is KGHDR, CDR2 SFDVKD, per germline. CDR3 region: CASSDWTSRTSTDTQYF. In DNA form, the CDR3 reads TGTGCCAGCAGTGATTGGACTAGCAGAACTAGCACAGATACGCAGTATTTT.